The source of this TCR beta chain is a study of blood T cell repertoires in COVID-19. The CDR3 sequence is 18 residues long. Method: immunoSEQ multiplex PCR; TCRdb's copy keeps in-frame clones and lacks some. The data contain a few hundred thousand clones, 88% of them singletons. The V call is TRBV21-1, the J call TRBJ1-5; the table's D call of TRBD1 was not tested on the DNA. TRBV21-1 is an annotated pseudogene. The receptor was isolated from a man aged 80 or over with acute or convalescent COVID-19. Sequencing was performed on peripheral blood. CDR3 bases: TGTGCCAGCAGCAAAGCGCTTGTAAGTAGGGGGACGGGTCAGCCCCAGCATTTT. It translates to CASSKALVSRGTGQPQHF.